Listed here is a single T cell receptor beta chain. Its antigen remains unknown. Profiling relied on immunoSEQ multiplex PCR, and the TCRdb table lists in-frame clones only, not all of them. The sample holds about 140,000 clones, about 84% seen once. The data originate from a study of cytotoxic CD8 clonotypes in ibrutinib-treated CLL. Broader study findings: There were few public clonotypes, and on treatment they contracted or stayed stable.

The CDR3 length is 15 residues. Germline CDR1 reads MNHEY; CDR2 reads SMNVEV (reference sequence). J was trimmed by 3 bases and V by 6 bases; bases with no gene match: 10. The sequence was obtained from a human donor with chronic lymphocytic leukemia. Sequencing used PBMCs, obtained after 36 months of ibrutinib treatment. The chain employs TRBV27 and TRBJ1-2; 7 nucleotides align to TRBD1. The DNA of the CDR3 is TGTGCCAGCAGCGCAAGACAGGGATCCTACTATGGCTACACCTTC. It encodes CASSARQGSYYGYTF.